The 28 T cell receptor beta chains below all came from one sample that was sequenced in a study of blood T cell repertoires in COVID-19. TCRdb's copy holds only in-frame clones and misses some; the assay was immunoSEQ multiplex PCR. In the table there are 100,000 to 150,000 clones, approximately 83% of which are singletons. Sequencing input: peripheral blood. The receptors derive from an elderly man with active or convalescent COVID-19.

V usage is TRBV24-1 and J usage is TRBJ2-1; 8 bases agree with TRBD2. Germline V gives CDR1 KGHDR, CDR2 SFDVKD. With 4 bases clipped from V and 7 bases from J, the junction kept 8 bases outside the gene matches. The CDR3 contains 15 residues. CDR3 sequence reads: CATSDPGGPFNEQFF. The CDR3 DNA follows: TGTGCCACCAGTGACCCGGGGGGGCCGTTTAATGAGCAGTTCTTC.

J is TRBJ2-7 and V is TRBV7-9, with 8 positions matching TRBD2. There are 14 residues in the CDR3. J lost 2 bases, V lost 5 bases, and 5 bases had no gene match. From germline, CDR1 is SEHNR and CDR2 FQNEAQ (reference sequence). The CDR3 is CASSPLAAAYEQYF. The DNA of the CDR3 is TGTGCCAGCAGCCCACTAGCGGCAGCCTACGAGCAGTACTTC.

The chain links TRBV5-5 to TRBJ1-5; D perhaps matches TRBD1 (5 bases). V dropped 4 bases and J dropped 7 bases, with 21 bases sitting between them. The CDR3 is 16 amino acids. Germline V gene data show CDR1 as SGHKS and CDR2 as YYEKEE (reference sequence). This CDR3 reads CASSPGGGVREQPQHF. The CDR3 coding sequence is TGTGCCAGCAGCCCCGGGGGAGGGGTAAGGGAGCAGCCCCAGCATTTT.

The rearrangement links TRBV2 to TRBJ2-7; tentatively, D is TRBD2 (6 bases). The CDR3 totals 15 residues. Germline values: CDR1 SNHLY, CDR2 FYNNEI. Trimming removed 4 bases from V and 5 bases from J, with 18 bases in between. CDR3 sequence (DNA): TGTGCCAGCAGTGTGTCCGGCGGGGCGTTGAACGAGCAGTACTTC. Translating it yields CASSVSGGALNEQYF.

This clone was picked up a small number of times. This rearrangement joins TRBV2 to TRBJ1-4; D possibly corresponds to TRBD1 (5 bases). Germline CDR1 reads SNHLY; CDR2 reads FYNNEI. V was cut by 4 bases and J by 7 bases, with 13 bases left in between. The CDR3 loop spans 14 amino acids. The CDR3 protein is CASSVGWGGEKLFF. CDR3 nucleotides: TGTGCCAGCAGTGTTGGCTGGGGCGGTGAAAAACTGTTTTTT.

The count of this clone is one. V is TRBV28 and J is TRBJ2-1; 11 bases agree with TRBD2. V shed 6 bases, J shed 10 bases, and the junction held 11 bases outside the gene matches. Per germline, CDR1 MDHEN and CDR2 SYDVKM. The CDR3 is made up of 15 amino acids. CDR3 protein: CASSYTSGGSQEQFF. CDR3 sequence (DNA): TGTGCCAGCAGCTACACTAGCGGGGGATCGCAGGAGCAGTTCTTC.

The chain has TRBV7-2 and TRBJ2-3; 8 nucleotides align to TRBD2. The V and J ends lost 6 bases and 3 bases, in that order; junction bases with no gene match: 11. Looked up from germline, CDR1 is SGHTA and CDR2 is FQGNSA. This CDR3 region has 16 residues. The CDR3 DNA reads as TGTGCCAGCAGTCCTTTGGCGGGAGGTAGGACAGATACGCAGTATTTT. It codes for CASSPLAGGRTDTQYF.

The CDR3 is CASSPPGGQGDYEQYF. DNA for the CDR3: TGTGCCAGCTCACCACCAGGGGGACAGGGGGACTACGAGCAGTACTTC. The chain uses TRBV18 and TRBJ2-7, with TRBD1 identical over 11 bases. Looked up from germline, CDR1 is KGHSH and CDR2 is LQKENI. V lost 0 bases and J lost 3; bases outside the gene matches: 4. This CDR3 is built from 16 residues. Based on the CDR3 plus reference TRBV18 and TRBJ2-7, the full variable domain is NAGVMQNPRHLVRRRGQEARLRCSPMKGHSHVYWYRQLPEEGLKFMVYLQKENIIDESGMPKERFSAEFPKEGPSILRIQQVVRGDSAAYFCASSPPGGQGDYEQYFGPGTRLTVT.

The rearrangement uses TRBV10-3 and TRBJ2-5; 10 nucleotides agree with TRBD2. The CDR3 sequence is 17 residues long. Per the germline V gene, CDR1 is ENHRY and CDR2 is SYGVKD. V dropped 4 bases and J dropped 2; count of bases not matched to a gene: 10. The chain's CDR3 is CAISAASGGNGQETQYF. CDR3 nucleotide sequence: TGTGCCATCAGTGCGGCTAGCGGGGGAAATGGACAAGAGACCCAGTACTTC.

The DNA for the CDR3 is TGTGCCAGCAGTCCTATTATCCGGACACCCGATTCACCCCTCCACTTT. Translated, it gives CASSPIIRTPDSPLHF. V usage is TRBV28 and J usage is TRBJ1-6; D perhaps matches TRBD1 (5 bases). In germline, CDR1 is MDHEN, CDR2 SYDVKM. The CDR3 consists of 16 residues. Trimming took off 5 bases at V and 8 bases at J, with 19 bases between the two ends.

The chain carries TRBV12-5 and TRBJ2-1; 10 bases line up with TRBD2. J was trimmed by 7 bases and V by 6 bases; bases with no gene match: 6. Germline V CDR1 and CDR2: LGHNT, FRNRAP. The length of the CDR3 is 14 residues. This CDR3 is CASGREREGNEQFF. The CDR3 coding sequence is TGTGCTAGTGGGCGCGAGCGGGAGGGGAATGAGCAGTTCTTC.

This clone has just a few counts. The chain employs TRBV5-1 and TRBJ2-5, with 8 bases identical to TRBD2. CDR3 length equals 16 residues. The V gene end was trimmed by 4 bases and the J gene end by 2 bases; junction bases not matched to a gene: 10. The germline gives CDR1 SGHRS, CDR2 YFSETQ. Here the CDR3 DNA reads TGCGCCAGCAGCCCGGGGGGGGGCGCGAGGCAAGAGACCCAGTACTTC. This translates into CASSPGGGARQETQYF.

V usage is TRBV15 and J usage is TRBJ2-7; D is possibly TRBD1 (5 bases). V shed 0 bases and J shed 3 bases, with 12 bases lying between them. There are 15 residues in the CDR3. Germline values: CDR1 LNHNV, CDR2 YYDKDF (reference sequence). The CDR3 coding sequence is TGTGCCACCAGCAGAGATCAAAGGGGTTACTACGAGCAGTACTTC. Protein product: CATSRDQRGYYEQYF.

The table lists this clone with a few counts. The chain couples TRBV9 to TRBJ1-1; 7 nucleotides align to TRBD1. The CDR3 covers 15 residues. Trimming cost V 5 bases and J 1 base; bases outside gene matches: 8. Germline CDR1 SGDLS, CDR2 YYNGEE. The CDR3 sequence is CASSPTGAPNTEAFF. The CDR3 region has the DNA TGTGCCAGCAGTCCTACAGGGGCCCCGAACACTGAAGCTTTCTTT.

The chain has TRBV7-8 and TRBJ1-4; TRBD1 might be the D (6 bases). The CDR3 totals 20 residues. Germline assignment: CDR1 SGHVS and CDR2 FQNEAQ. Trimming took off 1 base at V and 4 bases at J, with 25 bases between the two ends. CDR3 amino acids: CASSLGRVGQWSGGNEKLFF. In DNA form, the CDR3 reads TGTGCCAGCAGCTTAGGACGAGTAGGACAGTGGAGCGGGGGTAATGAAAAACTGTTTTTT. The variable domain in full, completed from reference TRBV7-8 and TRBJ1-4, reads GAGVSQSPRYKVAKRGQDVALRCDPISGHVSLFWYQQALGQGPEFLTYFQNEAQLDKSGLPSDRFFAERPEGSVSTLKIQRTQQEDSAVYLCASSLGRVGQWSGGNEKLFFGSGTQLSVL.

V is TRBV5-4 and J is TRBJ2-1; possibly TRBD2 for D (5 bases). The germline CDR1 and CDR2 sequences are SGHNT and YYREEE (reference sequence). Trimming stripped 6 bases from V and 1 base from J, with 8 bases between. This CDR3 has 13 amino acids. CDR3 sequence: CASKPGSYNEQFF. CDR3 nucleotides: TGTGCCAGCAAGCCGGGGTCCTACAATGAGCAGTTCTTC.

J is TRBJ1-5 and V is TRBV3-1 (or the pseudogene TRBV3-2); 8 bases align to TRBD1. The junction had 4 bases not matched to a gene; V was cut back by 3 bases and J by 3 bases. Per the germline V gene, CDR1 is LGHDT and CDR2 is YNNKEL (reference sequence). The CDR3 is made up of 15 amino acids. The CDR3 nucleotides are TGTGCCAGCAGCCAGGACAGGGCCCTCAATCAGCCCCAGCATTTT. This codes for CASSQDRALNQPQHF.

The chain links TRBV29-1 to TRBJ2-5, with D maybe TRBD2 (6 bases). This CDR3 spans 15 amino acids. Deletions cut 4 bases from V and 1 base from J, with 16 bases between. The germline CDR1 and CDR2 sequences are SQVTM and ANQGSEA. The CDR3 here is CSVGGVDGGQETQYF. The CDR3 nucleotides are TGCAGCGTTGGTGGTGTGGACGGGGGCCAAGAGACCCAGTACTTC.

The J gene is TRBJ2-7, the V gene TRBV30; 9 nucleotides match TRBD1. Germline loops: CDR1 GTSNPN, CDR2 SVGIG (reference sequence). V gave up 2 bases and J gave up 5 bases; unmatched junction bases: 10. CDR3 size: 15 residues. The CDR3 loop is CAWSPNAGQGDEQYF. CDR3 nucleotide sequence: TGTGCCTGGAGTCCAAATGCGGGACAGGGTGACGAGCAGTACTTC.

The chain has TRBV3-1 (or the pseudogene TRBV3-2) and TRBJ1-1; D not certain. The germline V gene encodes CDR1 LGHDT and CDR2 YNNKEL (reference sequence). V was pared by 4 bases and J by 0 bases, with 12 bases between. This CDR3 region has 15 residues. The CDR3 DNA reads as TGTGCCAGCAGCCCCTACCTAACAGTGAACACTGAAGCTTTCTTT. Amino acid sequence: CASSPYLTVNTEAFF.

The chain employs TRBV5-1 and TRBJ1-2; a possible D gene is TRBD1 (6 bases). The CDR3 runs 13 residues. From germline, CDR1 is SGHRS and CDR2 YFSETQ. Trimming pared 2 bases from V and 5 bases from J, leaving 10 bases between. The DNA for the CDR3 is TGCGCCAGCAGCTTCAAGGGGGAGTATGGCTACACCTTC. Encoded protein: CASSFKGEYGYTF.

V is TRBV6-5 and J is TRBJ1-2; the D gene is possibly TRBD1 (5 bases). CDR1 and CDR2 (germline): MNHEY, SVGAGI. V dropped 5 bases and J dropped 5 bases, with 15 bases sitting between them. This CDR3 contains 14 residues. CDR3 nucleotide sequence: TGTGCCAGCAGTCGAATGGGGGACTTATATGGCTACACCTTC. This codes for CASSRMGDLYGYTF.

This rearrangement joins TRBV5-1 to TRBJ2-5; the D is unclear. This CDR3 region has 13 residues. Germline loops: CDR1 SGHRS, CDR2 YFSETQ. The V and J ends lost 3 bases and 5 bases respectively, with 11 bases between them. The CDR3 sequence is CASSSSSRETQYF. The CDR3 region has the DNA TGCGCCAGCAGCTCAAGTTCCAGGGAGACCCAGTACTTC.

This chain uses TRBV30 with TRBJ2-7, with 8 bases that match TRBD1. Losses at the gene ends were 2 bases for V and 5 bases for J; bases not matched to a gene: 8. This CDR3 region has 14 residues. Germline CDR1 is GTSNPN and CDR2 is SVGIG (reference sequence). This CDR3 is CAWSLGTGKNEQYF. For the CDR3, the DNA is TGTGCCTGGAGTTTAGGGACAGGTAAAAACGAGCAGTACTTC.

The chain couples TRBV29-1 to TRBJ2-5; 15 bases align to TRBD2. Unmatched junction bases numbered 11, after V lost 7 bases and J lost 5 bases. The length of the CDR3 is 16 residues. The germline gives CDR1 SQVTM, CDR2 ANQGSEA. The CDR3 DNA sequence: TGCAGCGCAGCCGGGACTAGCGGGAGGCGCGGGGAGACCCAGTACTTC. Its translation: CSAAGTSGRRGETQYF.

This rearrangement joins TRBV13 to TRBJ1-2; tentative D call: TRBD1 (6 bases). The V gene lost 0 bases and the J gene lost 8 bases, with 16 bases spanning the gap. The CDR3 extends over 15 amino acids. Germline V CDR1 and CDR2: PRHDT, FYEKMQ (reference sequence). The CDR3 region is CASSLGSPGEGGYTF. Written as DNA, the CDR3 is TGTGCCAGCAGCTTAGGTTCTCCAGGGGAGGGAGGCTACACCTTC.

The rearrangement uses TRBV5-1 and TRBJ2-3; 12 nucleotides match TRBD2. Germline CDR1 is SGHRS and CDR2 is YFSETQ. The J segment lost 5 bases and the V segment lost 1 base, leaving 5 bases of the junction unmatched. This CDR3 comprises 16 residues. The CDR3 coding sequence is TGCGCCAGCAGCTTGCAGTCTAGCGGGGGGGTAGATACGCAGTATTTT. It encodes CASSLQSSGGVDTQYF. Full variable domain (outside the CDR3, taken from reference TRBV5-1 and TRBJ2-3): KAGVTQTPRYLIKTRGQQVTLSCSPISGHRSVSWYQQTPGQGLQFLFEYFSETQRNKGNFPGRFSGRQFSNSRSEMNVSTLELGDSALYLCASSLQSSGGVDTQYFGPGTRLTVL.

The chain carries TRBV7-6 and TRBJ2-7; 7 positions agree with TRBD1. The V gene's germline CDR1 is SGHVS and CDR2 FNYEAQ. CDR3 length: 15 residues. The J segment lost 0 bases and the V segment lost 1 base, leaving 3 bases of the junction unmatched. This CDR3 is CASSLETGSSYEQYF. The DNA of the CDR3 is TGTGCCAGCAGCTTAGAGACAGGGAGCTCCTACGAGCAGTACTTC.